The rows below give T cell receptor beta chains drawn from one sample of a study of immune evolution from preneoplasia to lung adenocarcinoma. Only in-frame clones appear in the TCRdb table, and some are missing; sequencing was by immunoSEQ multiplex PCR. Among about 4,000 clones listed, about 75% were seen once. The sample taken for sequencing was FFPE minimally invasive lung adenocarcinoma tissue. Receptors were obtained from a person aged 70 to 85 with lung adenocarcinoma. Each CDR3 is given with its conserved first and last residue. The D gene is left open where the match is weak. A row's size may be missing; if present it is once, few, many or a size class.

j_call clone_size cdr3_length d_call v_call cdr3_aa cdr3_nt
TRBJ2-7 once 14 TRBD1 TRBV5-1 CASSSGQGADEQYF TGCGCCAGCAGCTCGGGACAGGGGGCGGACGAGCAGTACTTC
TRBJ1-1 few 14 TRBD1 TRBV28 CASGSEQGVTEAFF TGTGCCAGCGGTTCCGAACAGGGGGTCACTGAAGCTTTCTTT
TRBJ1-1 few 10 . TRBV6-1 CASSDTEAFF TGTGCCAGCAGTGACACTGAAGCTTTCTTT
TRBJ2-1 few 14 . TRBV7-6 CASSLEEGSNEQFF TGTGCCAGCAGCTTAGAGGAGGGATCCAATGAGCAGTTCTTC
TRBJ2-5 . 13 . TRBV29-1 CSVVLEGMETQYF TGCAGCGTTGTATTAGAGGGAATGGAGACCCAGTACTTC
TRBJ1-2 . 17 . TRBV4-1 CASSHEWRGAANYGYTF TGCGCCAGCAGCCACGAATGGCGCGGGGCAGCCAACTATGGCTACACCTTC
TRBJ1-2 . 13 . TRBV4-3 CASSPTGFYGYTF TGCGCCAGCAGCCCCACAGGATTCTATGGCTACACCTTC
TRBJ2-7 few 15 . TRBV7-2 CASSPLGSGNYEQYF TGTGCCAGCAGCCCACTTGGTAGCGGCAACTACGAGCAGTACTTC
TRBJ2-2 . 20 . TRBV18 CASSLRAGRGVIRDTGELFF TGTGCCAGCTCTCTCCGGGCCGGTCGGGGCGTCATAAGGGACACCGGGGAGCTGTTTTTT
TRBJ1-1 few 13 . TRBV6-6 CASSYLGATEAFF TGTGCCAGCAGTTACCTGGGCGCCACTGAAGCTTTCTTT
TRBJ1-2 . 13 . TRBV19 CASSAEINYGYTF TGTGCCAGTAGTGCCGAAATCAACTATGGCTACACCTTC
TRBJ2-2 . 15 . TRBV28 CASSLLGGNTGELFF TGTGCCAGCAGTTTATTGGGAGGGAACACCGGGGAGCTGTTTTTT
TRBJ2-5 . 13 . TRBV7-8 CASSSWTEETQYF TGTGCCAGCAGCTCTTGGACAGAAGAGACCCAGTACTTC
TRBJ2-3 once 14 . TRBV5-1 CASSVRGGTDTQYF TGCGCCAGCAGCGTCCGTGGGGGCACAGATACGCAGTATTTT
TRBJ2-1 . 18 TRBD1 TRBV5-5 CASLRPGQGTHIVGEQFF TGTGCCAGCCTGCGACCGGGACAGGGAACCCATATAGTCGGTGAGCAGTTCTTC
TRBJ1-4 . 15 TRBD1 TRBV7-9 CASSAAGQNNEKLFF TGTGCCAGCAGCGCGGCGGGACAGAACAATGAAAAACTGTTTTTT
TRBJ1-5 medium-sized 15 . TRBV7-8 CASSPHPGGVQPQHF TGTGCCAGCAGCCCACACCCTGGGGGCGTTCAGCCCCAGCATTTT
TRBJ2-7 few 15 TRBD1 TRBV5-6 CASSSPGTGFYEQYF TGTGCCAGCAGCTCCCCCGGGACAGGTTTCTACGAGCAGTACTTC
TRBJ2-1 . 14 . TRBV9 CASSVGNSPNEQFF TGTGCCAGCAGCGTAGGGAACTCTCCCAATGAGCAGTTCTTC
TRBJ2-7 . 13 TRBD1 TRBV6-1 CASSDRTGGEQYF TGTGCCAGCAGTGACAGGACAGGGGGCGAGCAGTACTTC
TRBJ2-3 . 14 TRBD1 TRBV5-8 CASSSGQGVDTQYF TGTGCCAGCAGCTCGGGACAGGGGGTTGATACGCAGTATTTT
TRBJ1-2 . 13 . TRBV10-3 CAISESKGYGYTF TGTGCCATCAGTGAGTCGAAGGGGTATGGCTACACCTTC
TRBJ1-4 . 17 TRBD1 TRBV7-2 CASSLVGQGASNEKLFF TGTGCCAGCAGCTTAGTGGGACAGGGGGCTTCTAATGAAAAACTGTTTTTT
TRBJ2-5 . 11 . TRBV5-1 CASSSQETQYF TGCGCCAGCAGCTCACAGGAGACCCAGTACTTC
TRBJ2-7 . 14 . TRBV6-1 CASPGDGSSYEQYF TGTGCCAGCCCCGGAGACGGAAGCTCCTACGAGCAGTACTTC
TRBJ2-1 . 13 TRBD1 TRBV7-3 CASSPTGYNEQFF TGTGCCAGCAGCCCGACAGGGTACAATGAGCAGTTCTTC
TRBJ2-7 . 11 . TRBV11-2 CASSRSYEQYF TGTGCCAGTTCTAGATCCTACGAGCAGTACTTC
TRBJ2-7 once 13 . TRBV2 CASSEPTEHMQYF TGTGCCAGCAGCGAACCTACCGAACATATGCAGTACTTC
TRBJ2-1 . 15 . TRBV2 CASSEREPPYNEQFF TGTGCCAGCAGTGAACGGGAGCCCCCCTACAATGAGCAGTTCTTC
TRBJ2-2 few 17 . TRBV7-9 CASSPRGLQKNTGELFF TGTGCCAGCAGCCCACGGGGTCTCCAAAAGAACACCGGGGAGCTGTTTTTT
TRBJ2-1 few 19 TRBD2 TRBV15 CATRLPDVRTSGDYNEQFF TGTGCCACCCGACTTCCCGATGTGCGGACTAGCGGGGATTACAATGAGCAGTTCTTC
TRBJ2-1 . 13 . TRBV30 CACLGLGDGEQFF TGTGCCTGCTTGGGGCTAGGGGATGGGGAGCAGTTCTTC
TRBJ2-6 . 15 . TRBV19 CASSSQGTGANVLTF TGTGCCAGTAGTTCACAGGGAACTGGGGCCAACGTCCTGACTTTC
TRBJ1-4 . 13 . TRBV6-5 CASSPSLGEKLFF TGTGCCAGCAGTCCCTCCTTAGGTGAAAAACTGTTTTTT
TRBJ1-6 . 15 . TRBV11-2 CASSLSPGSNSPLHF TGTGCCAGCAGCTTATCTCCAGGGAGTAATTCACCCCTCCACTTT
TRBJ2-5 . 14 . TRBV30 CAWISPGSSETQYF TGTGCCTGGATCTCTCCTGGTTCGTCCGAGACCCAGTACTTC
TRBJ1-6 . 15 TRBD1 TRBV10-3 CAIRPRQGDNSPLHF TGTGCCATCAGGCCGAGACAGGGAGATAATTCACCCCTCCACTTT
TRBJ1-5 . 13 . TRBV6-1 CASSAVGNQPQHF TGTGCCAGCAGTGCGGTAGGCAATCAGCCCCAGCATTTT
TRBJ2-5 . 16 TRBD2 TRBV4-2 CASSQDTSGGAETQYF TGTGCCAGCAGCCAAGATACTAGCGGGGGGGCAGAGACCCAGTACTTC
TRBJ1-6 . 14 TRBD1 TRBV10-3 CAINRDRGGSPLHF TGTGCCATCAATAGGGACAGGGGGGGTTCACCCCTCCACTTT
TRBJ1-1 . 16 . TRBV12-5 CASGPLLGARNTEAFF TGTGCTAGTGGTCCGCTATTGGGGGCGCGGAACACTGAAGCTTTCTTT
TRBJ1-4 . 14 . TRBV2 CASSEAWHNEKLFF TGTGCCAGCAGTGAAGCCTGGCATAATGAAAAACTGTTTTTT
TRBJ1-5 . 17 . TRBV19 CASRAGGTSYSNQPQHF TGTGCCAGTAGAGCCGGCGGGACAAGTTATAGCAATCAGCCCCAGCATTTT
TRBJ1-6 few 15 . TRBV2 CASRVGGSYNSPLHF TGTGCCAGCAGGGTCGGCGGGTCGTATAATTCACCCCTCCACTTT
TRBJ1-3 . 17 TRBD1 TRBV7-6 CASSSGTGTSSGNTIYF TGTGCCAGCAGCTCGGGGACAGGGACGAGCTCTGGAAACACCATATATTTT
TRBJ2-7 large 14 . TRBV11-1 CASSLFALGAEQYF TGTGCCAGCAGCTTATTTGCCCTAGGGGCCGAGCAGTACTTC
TRBJ2-3 . 16 . TRBV5-5 CASSLSRDGSTDTQYF TGTGCCAGCAGCCTAAGCAGGGATGGTAGCACAGATACGCAGTATTTT
TRBJ2-5 . 12 . TRBV7-8 CASSSEAETQYF TGTGCCAGCAGCTCAGAGGCAGAGACCCAGTACTTC
TRBJ2-6 . 16 TRBD1 TRBV7-9 CASSITGGPGANVLTF TGTGCCAGCAGCATAACAGGGGGGCCTGGGGCCAACGTCCTGACTTTC
TRBJ2-7 . 12 . TRBV19 CASSRDEHEQYF TGTGCCAGTAGTAGGGACGAACACGAGCAGTACTTC
TRBJ2-6 large 12 TRBD1 TRBV18 CASSRDRNVLTF TGTGCCAGCTCACGGGACAGGAACGTCCTGACTTTC
TRBJ2-3 . 13 . TRBV5-1 CASSPDNTDTQYF TGCGCCAGCAGCCCGGACAACACAGATACGCAGTATTTT